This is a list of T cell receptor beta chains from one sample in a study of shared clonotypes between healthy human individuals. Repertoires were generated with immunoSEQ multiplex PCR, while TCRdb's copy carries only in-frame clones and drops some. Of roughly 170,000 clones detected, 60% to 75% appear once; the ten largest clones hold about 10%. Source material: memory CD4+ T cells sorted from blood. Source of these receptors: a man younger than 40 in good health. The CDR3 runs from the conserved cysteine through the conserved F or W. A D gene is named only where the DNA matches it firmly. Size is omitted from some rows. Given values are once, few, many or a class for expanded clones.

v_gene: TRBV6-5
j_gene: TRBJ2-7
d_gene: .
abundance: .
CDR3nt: TGTGCCAGCAGTTTGGGACTTGGCGAGCAGTACTTC
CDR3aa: CASSLGLGEQYF

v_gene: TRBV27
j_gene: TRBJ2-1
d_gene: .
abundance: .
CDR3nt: TGTGCCAGCAGTTTATCGTGGGCCAAGAGCTCCTACAATGAGCAGTTCTTC
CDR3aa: CASSLSWAKSSYNEQFF

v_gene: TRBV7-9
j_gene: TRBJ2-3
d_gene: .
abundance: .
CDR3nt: TGTGCCAGCAGCTTAGCATGGGGCACAGATACGCAGTATTTT
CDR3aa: CASSLAWGTDTQYF

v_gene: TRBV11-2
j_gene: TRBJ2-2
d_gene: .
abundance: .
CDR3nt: TGTGCCAGCAGCAAACGCTTCACAGAGGGGGTCTCCGGGGAGCTGTTTTTT
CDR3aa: CASSKRFTEGVSGELFF

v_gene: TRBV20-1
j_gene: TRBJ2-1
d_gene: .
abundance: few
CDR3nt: TGCAGTGCTAGTTCGGGGGCTCGGTTCTTC
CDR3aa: CSASSGARFF

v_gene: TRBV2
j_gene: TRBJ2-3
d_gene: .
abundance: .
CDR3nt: TGTGCCAGCAGTGAGACCACCTCGGGAGATACGCAGTATTTT
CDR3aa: CASSETTSGDTQYF

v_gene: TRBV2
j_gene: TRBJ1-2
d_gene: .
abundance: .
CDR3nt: TGTGCCAGCAGTGAAGGGCGCCCTAACTATGGCTACACCTTC
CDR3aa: CASSEGRPNYGYTF

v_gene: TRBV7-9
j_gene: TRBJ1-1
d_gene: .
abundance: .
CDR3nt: TGTGCCAGCAGCTTTACCGGGATCCAGACGGGGACTGAAGCTTTCTTT
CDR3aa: CASSFTGIQTGTEAFF

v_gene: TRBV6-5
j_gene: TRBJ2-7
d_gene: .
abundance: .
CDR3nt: TGTGCCAGCAGACAGCGCGCGTTCTCCTACGAGCAGTACTTC
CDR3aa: CASRQRAFSYEQYF

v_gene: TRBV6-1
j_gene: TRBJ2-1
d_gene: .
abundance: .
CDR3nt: TGTGCCAGCGGGAAGGCAGCCGCCTACAATGAGCAGTTCTTC
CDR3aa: CASGKAAAYNEQFF

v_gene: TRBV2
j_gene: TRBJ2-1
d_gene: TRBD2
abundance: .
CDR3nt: TGTGCCAGCGAGCGGGCTAGCGGGAGGGGTGAGCAGTTCTTC
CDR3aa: CASERASGRGEQFF

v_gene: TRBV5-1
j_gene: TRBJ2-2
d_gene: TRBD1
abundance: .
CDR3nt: TGCGCCAGCAGCAAGGACAGGGGTTCCACCGGGGAGCTGTTTTTT
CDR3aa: CASSKDRGSTGELFF

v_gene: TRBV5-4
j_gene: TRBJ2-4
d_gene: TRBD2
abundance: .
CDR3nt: TGTGCCAGCAGCTTGGGAGTCCTAGCGGAAAACATTCAGTACTTC
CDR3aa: CASSLGVLAENIQYF

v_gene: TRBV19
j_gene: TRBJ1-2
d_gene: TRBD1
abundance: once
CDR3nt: TGTGCCAGTAGTATATACAGGGGCGATTATGGCTACACCTTC
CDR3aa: CASSIYRGDYGYTF

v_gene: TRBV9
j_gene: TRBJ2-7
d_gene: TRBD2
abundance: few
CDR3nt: TGTGCCAGCAGCGTAGGCGGGAGAGGGGCCGAGCAGTACTTC
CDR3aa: CASSVGGRGAEQYF

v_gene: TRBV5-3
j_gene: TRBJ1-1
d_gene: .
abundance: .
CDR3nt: TGTGCCAGCAGCTTGGTCGTACGCGGTGAAGCTTTCTTT
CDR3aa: CASSLVVRGEAFF

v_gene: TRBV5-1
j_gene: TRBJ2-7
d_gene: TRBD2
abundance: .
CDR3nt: TGCGCCAGCAGCTTGAGCGGGAGTTCCTACGAGCAGTACTTC
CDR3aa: CASSLSGSSYEQYF

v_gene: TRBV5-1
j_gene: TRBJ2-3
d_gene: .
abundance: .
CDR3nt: TGCGCCAGCAGCTTGGCCGTGGAGTATTTGACAGATACGCAGTATTTT
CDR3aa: CASSLAVEYLTDTQYF

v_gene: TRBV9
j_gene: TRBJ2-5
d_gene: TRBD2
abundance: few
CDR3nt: TGTGCCAGCAGCGTAGTGGGACGAGCGGGATATGAGACCCAGTACTTC
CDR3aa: CASSVVGRAGYETQYF

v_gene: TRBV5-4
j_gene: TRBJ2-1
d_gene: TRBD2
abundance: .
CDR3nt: TGTGCCAGCAGCTTGGATGTCGGGAGGCCCTACAATGAGCAGTTCTTC
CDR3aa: CASSLDVGRPYNEQFF

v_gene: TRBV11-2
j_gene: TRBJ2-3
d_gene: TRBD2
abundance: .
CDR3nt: TGTGCCAGCAGCCCGCGGACTAGCTCTAGCACAGATACGCAGTATTTT
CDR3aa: CASSPRTSSSTDTQYF

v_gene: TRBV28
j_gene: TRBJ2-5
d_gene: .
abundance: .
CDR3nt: TGTGCCAGCAGACCTCCCGGGGGTGGACAGACCCAGTACTTC
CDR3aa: CASRPPGGGQTQYF

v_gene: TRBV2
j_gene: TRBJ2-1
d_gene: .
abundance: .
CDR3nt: TGTGCCAGCAGCGGTCCGGAACTGGGTGAGCAGTTCTTC
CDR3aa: CASSGPELGEQFF

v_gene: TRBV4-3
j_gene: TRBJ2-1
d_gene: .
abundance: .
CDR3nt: TGCGCCAGCAGCCAAGAGGTGCGGCCCGAAAGTAAAGTGTTCTTC
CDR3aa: CASSQEVRPESKVFF

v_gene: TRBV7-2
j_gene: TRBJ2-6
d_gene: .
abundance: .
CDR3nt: TGTGCCAGCAGCTTAGTACCCTCTGGGGCCAACGTCCTGACTTTC
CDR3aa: CASSLVPSGANVLTF

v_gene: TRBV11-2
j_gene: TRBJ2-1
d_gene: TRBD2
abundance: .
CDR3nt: TGTGCCAGTACGGGAGGTCACTCCTACAATGAGCAGTTCTTC
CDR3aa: CASTGGHSYNEQFF

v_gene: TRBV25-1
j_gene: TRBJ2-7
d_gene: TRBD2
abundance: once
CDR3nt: TGTGCCAGCAGCACCTCAGCAGGGAGGGAAGTCCCCTACGAGCAGTACTTC
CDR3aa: CASSTSAGREVPYEQYF

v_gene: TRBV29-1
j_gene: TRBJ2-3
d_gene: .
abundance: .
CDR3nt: TGCAGCGTTGTCGGGGGCACACATACGCAGTATTTT
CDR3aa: CSVVGGTHTQYF

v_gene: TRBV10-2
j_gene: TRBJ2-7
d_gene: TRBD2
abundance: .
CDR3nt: TGCGCCAGCAGTGAGTCACCTAGCGGGAGCTCCTACGAGCAGTACTTC
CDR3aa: CASSESPSGSSYEQYF

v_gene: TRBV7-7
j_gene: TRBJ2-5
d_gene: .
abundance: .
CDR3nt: TGTGCTAGCAGCAAGGACGCAAGCCCCCAAGAGACCCAGTACTTC
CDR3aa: CASSKDASPQETQYF

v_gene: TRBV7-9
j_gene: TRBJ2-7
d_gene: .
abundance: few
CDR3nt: TGTGCCAGCAGCCGAGAGGGGTTAAGGCAGTACTTC
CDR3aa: CASSREGLRQYF

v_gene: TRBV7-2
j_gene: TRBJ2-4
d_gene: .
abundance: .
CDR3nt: TGTGCCAGCAGCGCCGGACAGATAAACATTCAGTACTTC
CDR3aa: CASSAGQINIQYF

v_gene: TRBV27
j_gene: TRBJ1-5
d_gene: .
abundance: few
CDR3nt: TGTGCCAGCAGTTTCAGTAGCAATCAGCCCCAGCATTTT
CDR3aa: CASSFSSNQPQHF

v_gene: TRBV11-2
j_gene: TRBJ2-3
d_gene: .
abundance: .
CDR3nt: TGTGCCAGCAGCTTAGTCGTGGCAGGGGAGGGTTCAGATACGCAGTATTTT
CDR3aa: CASSLVVAGEGSDTQYF

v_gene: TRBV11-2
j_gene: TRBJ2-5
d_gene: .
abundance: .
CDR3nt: TGTGCCAGCAGGACCGCCGGGGAGACCCAGTACTTC
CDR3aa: CASRTAGETQYF

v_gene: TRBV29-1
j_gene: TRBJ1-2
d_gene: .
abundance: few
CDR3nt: TGCAGCGTCGACCGTGGCCTAGCTAACTATGGCTACACCTTC
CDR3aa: CSVDRGLANYGYTF

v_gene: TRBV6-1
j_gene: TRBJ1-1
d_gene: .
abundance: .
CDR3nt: TGTGCCAGCAGCCGGGAATTGAACACTGAAGCTTTCTTT
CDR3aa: CASSRELNTEAFF

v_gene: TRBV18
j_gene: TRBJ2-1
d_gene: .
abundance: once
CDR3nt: TGTGCCAGCCAAGCGACATCCTACGGCGATGAGCAGTTCTTC
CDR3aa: CASQATSYGDEQFF

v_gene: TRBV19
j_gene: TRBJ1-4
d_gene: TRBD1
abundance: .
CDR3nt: TGTGCCAGTAGTTCGAGAGACAGGGGATATGAAAAACTGTTTTTT
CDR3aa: CASSSRDRGYEKLFF

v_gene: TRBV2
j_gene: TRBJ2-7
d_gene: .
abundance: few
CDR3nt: TGTGCCAGTAGCCGTACGGGCTACGAGCAGTACTTC
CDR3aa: CASSRTGYEQYF

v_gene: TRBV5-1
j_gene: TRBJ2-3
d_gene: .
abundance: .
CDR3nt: TGCGCCAGCAGCGCGACCGGGACGTACACAGATACGCAGTATTTT
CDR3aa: CASSATGTYTDTQYF

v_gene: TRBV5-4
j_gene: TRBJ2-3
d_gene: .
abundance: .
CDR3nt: TGTGCCAGCCGCTCAGGGGAAACAGATACGCAGTATTTT
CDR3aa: CASRSGETDTQYF

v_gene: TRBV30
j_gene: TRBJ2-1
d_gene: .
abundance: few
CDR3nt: TGTGCCTGGAGTGTACAATCCGGCGGCGATGAGCAGTTCTTC
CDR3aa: CAWSVQSGGDEQFF

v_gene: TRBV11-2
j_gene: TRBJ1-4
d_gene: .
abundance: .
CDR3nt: TGTGCCAGCAGCTCGATTAGGGAGGAAAAACTGTTTTTT
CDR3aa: CASSSIREEKLFF

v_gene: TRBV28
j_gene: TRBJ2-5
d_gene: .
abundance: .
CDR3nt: TGTGCCAGCAGTTTGGGTATAGGGGAGACCCAGTACTTC
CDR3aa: CASSLGIGETQYF

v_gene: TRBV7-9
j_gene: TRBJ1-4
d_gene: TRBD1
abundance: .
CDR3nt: TGTGCCAGCAGACACAGGACAGGGAATGAAAAACTGTTTTTT
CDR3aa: CASRHRTGNEKLFF

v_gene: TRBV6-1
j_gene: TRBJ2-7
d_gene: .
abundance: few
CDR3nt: TGTGCCAGCAGTACAACATACTCCTACGAGCAGTACTTC
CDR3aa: CASSTTYSYEQYF

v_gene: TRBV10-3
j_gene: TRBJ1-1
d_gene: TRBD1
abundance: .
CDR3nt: TGTGCCATCAGCGGAACGGGACAGTCCTCTGAAGCTTTCTTT
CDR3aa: CAISGTGQSSEAFF

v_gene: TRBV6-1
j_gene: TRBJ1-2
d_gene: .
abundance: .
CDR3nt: TGTGCCAGCAGTCAAGCGGCAGGGTGGGGAGGCTACACCTTC
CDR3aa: CASSQAAGWGGYTF

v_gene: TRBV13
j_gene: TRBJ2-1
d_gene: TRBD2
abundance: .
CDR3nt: TGTGCCAGCAGCTCCTCGACTAGCGGGGCGTACAATGAGCAGTTCTTC
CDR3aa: CASSSSTSGAYNEQFF

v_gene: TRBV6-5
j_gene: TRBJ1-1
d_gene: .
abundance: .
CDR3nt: TGTGCCAGCAGCCAGGGGTTGAACACTGAAGCTTTCTTT
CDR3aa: CASSQGLNTEAFF

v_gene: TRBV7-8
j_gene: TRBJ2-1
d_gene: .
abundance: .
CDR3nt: TGTGCCAGCAGCTCGGGCGGGGTGAGGTACAATGAGCAGTTCTTC
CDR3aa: CASSSGGVRYNEQFF

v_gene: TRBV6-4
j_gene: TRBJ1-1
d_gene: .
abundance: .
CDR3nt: TGTGCCAGCAGCAGAAGTCAGCGTTCGGGTGAAGCTTTCTTT
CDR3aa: CASSRSQRSGEAFF

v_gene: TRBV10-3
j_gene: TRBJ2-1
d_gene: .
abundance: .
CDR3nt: TGTGCCATCAGTGAGTCGGCAGGCTACAATGAGCAGTTCTTC
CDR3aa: CAISESAGYNEQFF

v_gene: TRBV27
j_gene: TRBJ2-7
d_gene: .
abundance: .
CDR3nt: TGTGCCAGCAGTTTTTCCGGGATAAAGCAGTACTTC
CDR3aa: CASSFSGIKQYF